This T cell receptor beta chain derives from a study of shared clonotypes between healthy human individuals. Assay used: immunoSEQ multiplex PCR; TCRdb lists only in-frame clones, some missing. Of about 2.4 million clones in the sample, over 85% were seen once. The V end was cut by 7 bases, the J end by 5 bases, with 5 bases between. This CDR3 region has 10 residues. Germline V gives CDR1 SGDLS, CDR2 YYNGEE. The V call is TRBV9, the J call TRBJ2-3, with no clear D. The material sequenced was naive CD4+ T cells from PBMCs. Described subset: CD45RA+ positively selected. The sequence came from a man younger than 35 in good health. Some clones in this sample may be carry-over from other donors' samples. This chain's CDR3 is CASGRDTQYF. Here the CDR3 DNA reads TGTGCCAGCGGCAGAGATACGCAGTATTTT.